The TCR beta chain under discussion was sequenced for a study of breast tumors, draining lymph nodes, adjacent tissues. Study outcomes and limitations: Findings are consistent with lymph node origin and intratumoral expansion of most tumor T cells. Luminal-like breast cancer showed significantly higher tumor–nontumor repertoire similarity than basal-like. The lymph node origin of tumor T cells was framed as consistent with a hypothesis, not demonstrated.

About this clonotype: Its antigen is undetermined.

TCRdb analysed the multiplex PCR reads with MiXCR anew, one entry per CDR3 protein. Among over 15,000 distinct CDR3 sequences listed, roughly 64% were seen once. CDR1 is SGHTA, CDR2 FQGTGA, per germline. There are 13 residues in the CDR3. V shed 5 bases, J shed 4 bases, and the junction held 2 bases outside the gene matches. The J gene is TRBJ1-2, the V gene TRBV7-3, with 9 nucleotides matching TRBD1. This TCR was sampled from a female donor with breast cancer. Some clones in this sample may be carry-over from other donors' samples. Sequences were obtained from tumor-adjacent breast tissue. DNA of the CDR3: TGTGCCAGCAGCCGGGACAGGGTCTATGGCTACACCTTC. Translated, it gives CASSRDRVYGYTF.